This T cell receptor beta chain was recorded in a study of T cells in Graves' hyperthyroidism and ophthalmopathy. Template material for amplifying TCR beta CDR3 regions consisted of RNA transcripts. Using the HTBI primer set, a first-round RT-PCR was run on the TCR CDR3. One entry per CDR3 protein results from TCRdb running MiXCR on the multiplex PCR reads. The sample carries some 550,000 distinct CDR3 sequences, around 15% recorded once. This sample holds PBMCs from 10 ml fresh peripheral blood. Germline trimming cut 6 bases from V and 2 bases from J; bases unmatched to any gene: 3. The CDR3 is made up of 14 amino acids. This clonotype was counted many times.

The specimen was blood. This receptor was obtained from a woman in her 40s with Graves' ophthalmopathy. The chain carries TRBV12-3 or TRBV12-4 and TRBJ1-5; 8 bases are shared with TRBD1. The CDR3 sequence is CASRKQGGNQPQHF. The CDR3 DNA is TGTGCCAGCAGAAAACAGGGGGGCAATCAGCCCCAGCATTTT.